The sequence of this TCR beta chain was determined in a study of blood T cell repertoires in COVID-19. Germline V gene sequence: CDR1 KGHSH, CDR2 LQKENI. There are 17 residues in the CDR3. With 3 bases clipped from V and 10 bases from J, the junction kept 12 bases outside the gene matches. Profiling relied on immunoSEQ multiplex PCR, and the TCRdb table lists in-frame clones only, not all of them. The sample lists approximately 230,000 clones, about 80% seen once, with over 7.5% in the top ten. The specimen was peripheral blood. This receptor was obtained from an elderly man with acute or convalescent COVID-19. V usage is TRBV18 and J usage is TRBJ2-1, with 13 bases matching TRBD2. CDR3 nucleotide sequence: TGTGCCAGCTCACCCCGCTTAACTAGCGGGGGGGCAGGCGAGCAGTTCTTC. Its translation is CASSPRLTSGGAGEQFF.